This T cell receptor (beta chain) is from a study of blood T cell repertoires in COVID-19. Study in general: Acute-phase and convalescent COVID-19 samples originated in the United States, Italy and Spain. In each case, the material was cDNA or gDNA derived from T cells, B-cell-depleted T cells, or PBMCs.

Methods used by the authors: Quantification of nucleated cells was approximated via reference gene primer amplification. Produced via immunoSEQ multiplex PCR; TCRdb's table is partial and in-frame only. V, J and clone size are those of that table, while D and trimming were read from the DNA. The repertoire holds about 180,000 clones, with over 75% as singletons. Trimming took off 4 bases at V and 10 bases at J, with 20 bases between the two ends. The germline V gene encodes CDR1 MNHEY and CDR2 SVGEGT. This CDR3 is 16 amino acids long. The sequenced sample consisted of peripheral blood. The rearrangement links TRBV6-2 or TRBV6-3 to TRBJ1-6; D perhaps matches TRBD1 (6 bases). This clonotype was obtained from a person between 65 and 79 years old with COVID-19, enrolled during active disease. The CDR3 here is CASSSHDRTEESPLHF. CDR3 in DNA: TGTGCCAGCAGTTCCCACGACAGGACAGAAGAGTCACCCCTCCACTTT.